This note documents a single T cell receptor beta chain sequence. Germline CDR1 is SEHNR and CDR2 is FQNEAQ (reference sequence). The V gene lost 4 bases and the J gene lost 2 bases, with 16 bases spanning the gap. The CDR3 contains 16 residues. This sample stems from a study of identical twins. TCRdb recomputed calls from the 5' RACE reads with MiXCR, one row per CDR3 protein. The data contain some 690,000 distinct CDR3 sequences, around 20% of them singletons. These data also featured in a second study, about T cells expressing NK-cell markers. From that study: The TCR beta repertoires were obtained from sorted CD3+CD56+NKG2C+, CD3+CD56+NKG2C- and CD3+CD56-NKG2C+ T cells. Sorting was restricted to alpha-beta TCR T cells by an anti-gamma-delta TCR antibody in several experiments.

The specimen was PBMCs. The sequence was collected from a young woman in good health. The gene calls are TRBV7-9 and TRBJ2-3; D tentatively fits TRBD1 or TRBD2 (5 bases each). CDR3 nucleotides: TGTGCCAGCAGCTGGGGGACCCAAGGAGCCACAGATACGCAGTATTTT. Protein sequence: CASSWGTQGATDTQYF.